The next 17 T cell receptor beta chains were all read from a single sample in a study of blood T cell repertoires in COVID-19. TCRdb's copy holds only in-frame clones and misses some; the assay was immunoSEQ multiplex PCR. The sample includes tens of thousands of clones, roughly 87% of them seen just once. The sequenced sample consisted of peripheral blood. These receptors were obtained from a male donor with acute or convalescent COVID-19.

The V gene is TRBV5-1, the J gene TRBJ2-3; 11 bases match TRBD2. The germline CDR1 and CDR2 sequences are SGHRS and YFSETQ. CDR3 length: 15 amino acids. Unmatched junction bases numbered 6, after V lost 4 bases and J lost 5 bases. The CDR3 reads CASSKTSGGGDTQYF. CDR3 in DNA: TGCGCCAGCAGCAAAACTAGCGGGGGCGGAGATACGCAGTATTTT.

The table lists this clone with a count of one. The DNA of the CDR3 is TGCGCCAGCAGCTTGATGTTCGACAGCGGGGGTGTCTACGAGCAGTACTTC. The encoded protein is CASSLMFDSGGVYEQYF. The chain employs TRBV5-1 and TRBJ2-7, with 8 bases matching TRBD2. The germline CDR1 and CDR2 sequences are SGHRS and YFSETQ. Losses at the gene ends were 1 base for V and 3 bases for J; bases not matched to a gene: 12. The CDR3 sequence is 17 residues long.

V usage is TRBV19 and J usage is TRBJ2-5, with 8 bases aligning to TRBD1. CDR1 is LNHDA and CDR2 is SQIVND in the germline V gene (reference sequence). CDR3 length: 14 residues. V lost 6 bases to trimming and J lost 2 bases; unmatched junction nucleotides: 5. CDR3 amino acids: CASSRDRRQETQYF. CDR3 DNA sequence: TGTGCCAGTAGCCGGGACAGGAGACAAGAGACCCAGTACTTC.

The chain employs TRBV7-2 and TRBJ2-5; possibly TRBD1 for D (7 bases). Germline V gene sequence: CDR1 SGHTA, CDR2 FQGNSA. The CDR3 consists of 16 residues. V shed 2 bases and J shed 5 bases, with 18 bases lying between them. CDR3 in DNA: TGTGCCAGCAGCTTACCCTTAGGGGGCGCGGGGGAGACCCAGTACTTC. Protein sequence: CASSLPLGGAGETQYF.

Only one count was recorded for this clone. This sequence joins TRBV5-4 and TRBJ1-3; D call uncertain. CDR3 length: 14 residues. CDR1 SGHNT and CDR2 YYREEE come from the germline V gene (reference sequence). Trimming pared 4 bases from V and 6 bases from J, leaving 14 bases between. CDR3 amino acids: CASSPRVGANTIYF. CDR3 DNA sequence: TGTGCCAGCAGCCCCCGGGTCGGCGCAAACACCATATATTTT.

V usage is TRBV9 and J usage is TRBJ1-6, with a possible D match to TRBD1 (5 bases). Trimming took off 4 bases at V and 4 bases at J, with 12 bases between the two ends. CDR3 length equals 15 residues. Germline assignment: CDR1 SGDLS and CDR2 YYNGEE. In nucleotides, the CDR3 is TGTGCCAGCAGCTTGTACGGGGGGTATAATTCACCCCTCCACTTT. Translation: CASSLYGGYNSPLHF. The entire variable domain, with the rest obtained from reference TRBV9 and TRBJ1-6, is as follows: DSGVTQTPKHLITATGQRVTLRCSPRSGDLSVYWYQQSLDQGLQFLIQYYNGEERAKGNILERFSAQQFPDLHSELNLSSLELGDSALYFCASSLYGGYNSPLHFGNGTRLTVT.

The V and J genes are TRBV6-5 and TRBJ1-1, with TRBD1 identical over 9 bases. V gave up 5 bases and J gave up 5 bases; unmatched junction bases: 6. CDR1 is MNHEY, CDR2 SVGAGI, per germline. The CDR3 runs to 14 residues. The DNA of the CDR3 is TGTGCCAGCAGTCTCCGACAGGGGGAGACTGAAGCTTTCTTT. Translated: CASSLRQGETEAFF.

The table lists this clone with a count of one. The chain has TRBV5-6 and TRBJ2-1, with 8 nucleotides matching TRBD1. With 0 bases clipped from V and 5 bases from J, the junction kept 1 base outside the gene matches. The length of the CDR3 is 14 residues. Germline loops: CDR1 SGHDT, CDR2 YYEEEE. CDR3 nucleotides: TGTGCCAGCAGCTTGGGGACAGGGAACAATGAGCAGTTCTTC. This codes for CASSLGTGNNEQFF.

V usage is TRBV10-2 and J usage is TRBJ1-6; 9 bases align to TRBD1. The CDR3 has 16 residues. V lost 0 bases to trimming and J lost 6 bases; unmatched junction nucleotides: 3. CDR1 WSHSY and CDR2 SAAADI come from the germline V gene. The CDR3 DNA reads TGCGCCAGCAGTGAGTCGACAGGGGGAGGTAATTCACCCCTCCACTTT. Protein product: CASSESTGGGNSPLHF.

The CDR3 region has the DNA TGTGCCAGTAGTCCCACACCAGGGTCCGGGGCCAACGTCCTGACTTTC. It encodes CASSPTPGSGANVLTF. The gene calls are TRBV19 and TRBJ2-6, with D tentatively TRBD1 (5 bases). CDR3 size: 16 residues. Germline CDR1 is LNHDA and CDR2 is SQIVND (reference sequence). V lost 5 bases and J 4 bases, leaving 15 bases between the germline ends.

The rearrangement links TRBV9 to TRBJ1-3; D ambiguous. CDR1 is SGDLS, CDR2 YYNGEE, per germline. The ends were cut back, 3 bases at V and 4 bases at J, with 5 bases in the middle. The CDR3 totals 12 residues. DNA for the CDR3: TGTGCCAGCAGCGGAACAGGAAACACCATATATTTT. Translated, it gives CASSGTGNTIYF.

The chain is built from TRBV5-6 and TRBJ1-1, with a weak D call TRBD1 (5 bases). The germline gives CDR1 SGHDT, CDR2 YYEEEE. There are 16 residues in the CDR3. Trimming pared 1 base from V and 0 bases from J, leaving 13 bases between. CDR3 in amino acids: CASSLPSGGMNTEAFF. CDR3 nucleotides: TGTGCCAGCAGCTTGCCCAGCGGGGGAATGAACACTGAAGCTTTCTTT.

This clone was detected only a few times. The chain combines TRBV7-2 with TRBJ2-1, with 11 bases fitting TRBD2. The CDR3 covers 16 residues. Trimming took 5 bases from V and 6 from J; bases not matched to a gene: 9. Germline V gene lookup returns CDR1 SGHTA and CDR2 FQGNSA. This chain's CDR3 is CASSTPSGGRSNEQFF. CDR3 DNA: TGTGCCAGCAGCACTCCTAGCGGGGGGCGAAGCAATGAGCAGTTCTTC.

This clone was counted a few times. The CDR3 protein is CSADREEGHGYTF. CDR3 bases: TGCAGCGCGGACAGGGAAGAGGGGCATGGCTACACCTTC. This chain connects TRBV29-1 to TRBJ1-2; 8 bases line up with TRBD1. The V and J ends lost 7 bases and 6 bases, in that order; junction bases with no gene match: 10. The CDR3 is 13 amino acids. Germline V gene lookup returns CDR1 SQVTM and CDR2 ANQGSEA. Based on the CDR3 plus reference TRBV29-1 and TRBJ1-2, the full variable domain is SAVISQKPSRDICQRGTSLTIQCQVDSQVTMMFWYRQQPGQSLTLIATANQGSEATYESGFVIDKFPISRPNLTFSTLTVSNMSPEDSSIYLCSADREEGHGYTFGSGTRLTVV.

The count of this clone is one. The rearrangement joins TRBV6-5 to TRBJ2-5; weak D call: TRBD2 (7 bases). The V end was cut by 5 bases, the J end by 4 bases, with 17 bases between. This CDR3 is 15 amino acids long. The V gene's germline CDR1 is MNHEY and CDR2 SVGAGI. CDR3 protein: CASSPLGGAGETQYF. The CDR3 nucleotides read TGTGCCAGCAGTCCCCTAGGGGGGGCCGGAGAGACCCAGTACTTC.

This rearrangement joins TRBV15 to TRBJ1-4; 7 nucleotides line up with TRBD1. With 3 bases clipped from V and 1 base from J, the junction kept 11 bases outside the gene matches. The CDR3 is 18 residues long. Germline V gives CDR1 LNHNV, CDR2 YYDKDF (reference sequence). The CDR3 spells CATSRDLTGVGTNEKLFF. CDR3 nucleotides: TGTGCCACCAGCAGGGACTTAACAGGGGTTGGAACTAATGAAAAACTGTTTTTT. The complete variable domain, with remaining parts taken from reference TRBV15 and TRBJ1-4, reads DAMVIQNPRYQVTQFGKPVTLSCSQTLNHNVMYWYQQKSSQAPKLLFHYYDKDFNNEADTPDNFQSRRPNTSFCFLDIRSPGLGDTAMYLCATSRDLTGVGTNEKLFFGSGTQLSVL.

V is TRBV19 and J is TRBJ2-3; tentative D call: TRBD2 (6 bases). The CDR3 extends over 13 amino acids. Germline assignment: CDR1 LNHDA and CDR2 SQIVND (reference sequence). V lost 8 bases to trimming and J lost 0 bases, with 9 bases between them. The CDR3 bases are TGTGCCAGTGAAGCGGGTAGCACAGATACGCAGTATTTT. It translates to CASEAGSTDTQYF.